The next 7 T cell receptor beta chains were all read from a single sample in a study of regulatory T cells in long-lasting Graves disease. Time point: newly diagnosed GD, antithyroid drugs for less than 3 months. PBMC-extracted RNA yielded the TCR library. Arm-PCR of CDR3 regions with iRepertoire HTBI primers generated TCR beta libraries. TCRdb reprocessed the multiplex PCR reads via MiXCR and lists one record per CDR3 protein. The sample includes some 230,000 distinct CDR3 sequences, about 16% of them seen just once. The material sequenced was peripheral blood mononuclear cells (PBMCs), taken at new diagnosis, from a patient treated with antithyroid drugs. All receptors derive from a female donor with Graves disease.

The gene calls are TRBV2 and TRBJ1-2; 11 bases are shared with TRBD1. V lost 6 bases, J lost 7 bases, and 4 bases stayed unmatched. CDR1 is SNHLY, CDR2 FYNNEI, per germline. This CDR3 has 13 amino acids. CDR3 nucleotides: TGTGCCAGCAGGTCCGGGACAGGGGGTGGCTACACCTTC. It codes for CASRSGTGGGYTF. Full variable domain (rest looked up from reference TRBV2 and TRBJ1-2): EPEVTQTPSHQVTQMGQEVILRCVPISNHLYFYWYRQILGQKVEFLVSFYNNEISEKSEIFDDQFSVERPDGSNFTLKIRSTKLEDSAMYFCASRSGTGGGYTFGSGTRLTVV.

This clonotype has only a few counts. The chain has TRBV19 and TRBJ2-7, with 11 bases lining up with TRBD2. In germline, CDR1 is LNHDA, CDR2 SQIVND (reference sequence). V lost 3 bases and J lost 6; bases outside the gene matches: 1. The length of the CDR3 is 13 residues. Here the CDR3 reads CASSITSGSEQYF. DNA for the CDR3: TGTGCCAGTAGTATTACTAGCGGGAGCGAGCAGTACTTC. Full variable domain (outside the CDR3, taken from reference TRBV19 and TRBJ2-7): DGGITQSPKYLFRKEGQNVTLSCEQNLNHDAMYWYRQDPGQGLRLIYYSQIVNDFQKGDIAEGYSVSREKKESFPLTVTSAQKNPTAFYLCASSITSGSEQYFGPGTRLTVT.

This clonotype was counted at least ten times. This chain joins TRBV2 and TRBJ2-1, with 8 bases aligning to TRBD2. CDR1 is SNHLY, CDR2 FYNNEI, per germline. Trimming took 6 bases from V and 7 from J; bases not matched to a gene: 11. The CDR3 sequence is 15 residues long. In nucleotides, the CDR3 is TGTGCCAGCAGGGACCCGCCTAGCGGGCGAAATGAGCAGTTCTTC. Its translation: CASRDPPSGRNEQFF.

This chain uses TRBV6-1 with TRBJ2-1; TRBD2 matches 9 bases. Germline V gene sequence: CDR1 MNHNS, CDR2 SASEGT. The V gene end was trimmed by 7 bases and the J gene end by 6 bases; junction bases not matched to a gene: 16. The CDR3 is made up of 17 amino acids. CDR3 DNA: TGTGCCAGCACCCCAGGGGGAATAGCGGGAGCGTCCAATGAGCAGTTCTTC. Translation: CASTPGGIAGASNEQFF.

This clonotype showed up many times. This sequence joins TRBV7-9 and TRBJ2-1, with TRBD2 matching 12 bases. V trimming: 7 bases; J trimming: 4 bases; junction bases outside the gene matches: 8. The germline V gene has CDR1 SEHNR and CDR2 FQNEAQ (reference sequence). This CDR3 is 16 amino acids long. CDR3 region: CASTPGTSGPYNEQFF. The CDR3 DNA reads TGTGCCAGCACCCCCGGGACTAGCGGGCCATACAATGAGCAGTTCTTC.

This clonotype was seen many times. The chain uses TRBV6-2 or TRBV6-3 and TRBJ2-5; D not resolved. The CDR3 runs to 14 residues. The V end was cut by 2 bases, the J end by 1 base, with 8 bases between. Germline V CDR1 and CDR2: MNHEY, SVGEGT. The CDR3 loop is CASSYISRQETQYF. CDR3 in DNA: TGTGCCAGCAGTTACATAAGTCGCCAAGAGACCCAGTACTTC.

At least ten counts were recorded for this clonotype. This sequence joins TRBV6-2 or TRBV6-3 and TRBJ2-1; TRBD2 agrees at 7 bases. This CDR3 is 14 amino acids long. Germline CDR1 MNHEY, CDR2 SVGEGT. V dropped 7 bases and J dropped 5; count of bases not matched to a gene: 8. CDR3 sequence: CASTTGGRDNEQFF. The CDR3 coding sequence is TGTGCCAGCACCACGGGGGGTAGGGACAATGAGCAGTTCTTC.